These 21 T cell receptor beta chains came from one sample sequenced in a study of shared clonotypes between healthy human individuals. Assay: immunoSEQ multiplex PCR; the TCRdb copy retains only in-frame clones and omits some. The table shows roughly 1,000,000 clones, with around 78% occurring only once. Sequencing was carried out using memory CD4+ T cells from PBMCs. The subset was: CD45RA-negative fraction. The receptors here all came from a man aged 18 to 29 in good health. Some clones in this sample may be carry-over from other donors' samples.

The V call is TRBV7-3, the J call TRBJ2-3; 8 bases match TRBD1. Germline CDR1 reads SGHTA; CDR2 reads FQGTGA. CDR3 length: 14 amino acids. Trimming removed 6 bases from V and 1 base from J; junction bases left unmatched: 3. The CDR3 DNA sequence: TGTGCCAGCAGACCGACAGGGGGCACAGATACGCAGTATTTT. Translated: CASRPTGGTDTQYF.

This clone was observed a few times. The chain is built from TRBV2 and TRBJ2-2; D gene uncertain. The CDR3 runs to 13 residues. Per germline, CDR1 SNHLY and CDR2 FYNNEI. The germline V and J ends were trimmed by 4 bases and 1 base, with 4 bases remaining between them. CDR3: CASSGQNTGELFF. The DNA for the CDR3 is TGTGCCAGCAGTGGACAGAACACCGGGGAGCTGTTTTTT.

This clone was observed once. The V gene is TRBV12-2, the J gene TRBJ2-7. TRBV12-2 is designated a pseudogene. The CDR3 runs 15 residues. The CDR3 DNA is TGTGCAAGTCGCTTTCGAAAGGGACCGAAAGGGGAGCAGTACTTC. Translated: CASRFRKGPKGEQYF.

This clone was seen a few times. The sample carries other DNA sequences with the same CDR3. The chain recombines TRBV7-2 with TRBJ1-2; a possible D gene is TRBD1 (5 bases). Deletions cut 5 bases from V and 8 bases from J, with 18 bases between. Germline values: CDR1 SGHTA, CDR2 FQGNSA. CDR3 length: 14 amino acids. In DNA, the CDR3 is TGTGCCAGCAGCCTAGTCGTCGGCAGGGACGGCTACACCTTC. Its translation is CASSLVVGRDGYTF.

This clone has a single count. The V gene is TRBV5-4, the J gene TRBJ2-2; 10 nucleotides match TRBD1. The germline gives CDR1 SGHNT, CDR2 YYREEE (reference sequence). J gave up 6 bases and V 4 bases, and 6 bases lay outside the gene matches. CDR3 length: 15 amino acids. Here the CDR3 DNA reads TGTGCCAGCAGCCCCGACAGGGGGCGGCCCGGGGAGCTGTTTTTT. It translates to CASSPDRGRPGELFF.

The J gene is TRBJ2-7, the V gene TRBV9, with TRBD1 matching 8 bases. Germline V gives CDR1 SGDLS, CDR2 YYNGEE. The CDR3 runs to 16 residues. Trimming at V came to 3 bases and at J to 6 bases, leaving 14 bases not matched to a gene. This chain's CDR3 is CASSAPGTGGIGEQYF. The CDR3, as DNA: TGTGCCAGCAGCGCCCCGGGGACAGGCGGGATTGGCGAGCAGTACTTC.

This clone was detected a few times. The chain uses TRBV5-4 and TRBJ1-1; tentatively, D is TRBD1 (5 bases). The CDR3 totals 13 residues. With 4 bases removed from V and 5 bases from J, the gap between germline ends came to 12 bases. From germline, CDR1 is SGHNT and CDR2 YYREEE (reference sequence). The CDR3 DNA reads TGTGCCAGCAGCCCCCCATCAGGGACTGAAGCTTTCTTT. Protein sequence: CASSPPSGTEAFF. The full variable domain, rest sourced from reference TRBV5-4 and TRBJ1-1, is ETGVTQSPTHLIKTRGQQVTLRCSSQSGHNTVSWYQQALGQGPQFIFQYYREEENGRGNFPPRFSGLQFPNYSSELNVNALELDDSALYLCASSPPSGTEAFFGQGTRLTVV.

Comments on this clone: A far larger clone is one nucleotide away, so this likely arose from a read error. The chain has TRBV14 and TRBJ1-1; the D is unclear. Looked up from germline, CDR1 is SGHDN and CDR2 is FVKESK. Trimming removed 2 bases at V and 0 bases at J, with 4 bases between. This CDR3 has 13 residues. CDR3 region: CASSQQLNTEAFF. The DNA for the CDR3 is TGTGCCAGCAGCCAACAGTTGAACACTGAAGCTTTCTTT. The entire variable domain, with the rest obtained from reference TRBV14 and TRBJ1-1, is as follows: EAGVTQFPSHSVIEKGQTVTLRCDPISGHDNLYWYRRVMGKEIKFLLHFVKESKQDESGMPNNRFLAERTGGTYSTLKVQPAELEDSGVYFCASSQQLNTEAFFGQGTRLTVV.

The chain's CDR3 is CASSRTSAQETQYF. CDR3 nucleotide sequence: TGTGCCAGCAGCCGGACTAGCGCTCAAGAGACCCAGTACTTC. The chain links TRBV7-3 to TRBJ2-5; the match to TRBD2 covers 9 bases. The CDR3 has 14 residues. Germline V gene data show CDR1 as SGHTA and CDR2 as FQGTGA. V shed 5 bases, J shed 2 bases, and the junction held 3 bases outside the gene matches.

This clone came up once. This rearrangement joins TRBV19 to TRBJ2-1; 12 bases align to TRBD2. The CDR3 is 15 amino acids. The V segment lost 5 bases and the J segment 6 bases; nucleotides outside the gene matches: 5. Germline loops: CDR1 LNHDA, CDR2 SQIVND (reference sequence). For the CDR3, the DNA is TGTGCCAGTAGTCGGTGGGGACTAGCGGGCAATGAGCAGTTCTTC. This encodes CASSRWGLAGNEQFF.

V gene TRBV10-3 combines with J gene TRBJ2-6; weak D call: TRBD1 (7 bases). The length of the CDR3 is 18 residues. Germline CDR1 is ENHRY and CDR2 is SYGVKD. V was cut by 2 bases and J by 0 bases, with 14 bases left in between. CDR3 protein: CAISERAGGLSGANVLTF. CDR3 bases: TGTGCCATCAGTGAGAGGGCAGGGGGACTCTCTGGGGCCAACGTCCTGACTTTC.

This clone was seen more than once but under ten times. V is TRBV6-1 and J is TRBJ1-3; no definite D call. The V end lost 11 bases, the J end lost 0 bases, and 11 bases lay between the germline ends. The CDR3 runs to 13 residues. Germline V gene lookup returns CDR1 MNHNS and CDR2 SASEGT. CDR3 sequence reads: CAGGRDSGNTIYF. The CDR3 DNA reads as TGTGCCGGAGGAAGGGACTCTGGAAACACCATATATTTT.

Comments on this clone: A read error may be the cause here, since a much bigger clone is one base away. The rearrangement uses TRBV5-6 and TRBJ2-1; 8 bases agree with TRBD1. Per germline, CDR1 SGHDT and CDR2 YYEEEE. There are 15 residues in the CDR3. Trimming took 7 bases from V and 1 from J; bases not matched to a gene: 7. The CDR3 bases are TGTGCCAGCCACCGTGACAGGGGATCCTACAATGAGCAGTTCTTC. Residues: CASHRDRGSYNEQFF.

This clone has a single count. V usage is TRBV28 and J usage is TRBJ2-7; D is perhaps TRBD1 (6 bases). V shed 2 bases and J shed 5 bases, with 13 bases lying between them. This CDR3 contains 14 residues. Germline V CDR1 and CDR2: MDHEN, SYDVKM. CDR3 DNA sequence: TGTGCCAGCAGTTTACCCCACAGGGAGAACGAGCAGTACTTC. This sequence encodes CASSLPHRENEQYF.

The chain recombines TRBV29-1 with TRBJ2-7; 7 positions agree with TRBD1. V lost 6 bases to trimming and J lost 5 bases; unmatched junction nucleotides: 7. The germline V gene has CDR1 SQVTM and CDR2 ANQGSEA. This CDR3 has 12 residues. CDR3 coding DNA: TGCAGCGTCCGACAGGGCTTCAACGAGCAGTACTTC. Its translation: CSVRQGFNEQYF.

This clone was recorded only once. J is TRBJ2-3 and V is TRBV5-1, with TRBD2 matching 16 bases. CDR3 size: 18 residues. After removal of 3 bases from V and 4 bases from J, the junction contained 8 bases not matched to a gene. Germline loops: CDR1 SGHRS, CDR2 YFSETQ. The CDR3 region is CASSSGTSGRASADTQYF. CDR3 sequence (DNA): TGCGCCAGCAGCTCCGGGACTAGCGGGAGGGCCTCTGCAGATACGCAGTATTTT. Variable domain in full (rest from reference TRBV5-1 and TRBJ2-3): KAGVTQTPRYLIKTRGQQVTLSCSPISGHRSVSWYQQTPGQGLQFLFEYFSETQRNKGNFPGRFSGRQFSNSRSEMNVSTLELGDSALYLCASSSGTSGRASADTQYFGPGTRLTVL.

This clone was seen once. The J gene is TRBJ1-1, the V gene TRBV19; weak D call: TRBD1 (6 bases). This CDR3 region has 15 residues. Trimming left V 3 bases short and J 0 bases short, with 11 bases between. Germline CDR1 and CDR2: LNHDA and SQIVND (reference sequence). CDR3 sequence reads: CASSIRQVVNTEAFF. The CDR3 DNA is TGTGCCAGTAGTATCCGACAGGTGGTGAACACTGAAGCTTTCTTT.

The rearrangement joins TRBV9 to TRBJ2-7; D remains unclear. Germline V gene data show CDR1 as SGDLS and CDR2 as YYNGEE. V lost 0 bases and J lost 5, with 3 bases in between. CDR3 length: 11 residues. DNA for the CDR3: TGTGCCAGCAGCGTAGGGGACGAGCAGTACTTC. Its protein is CASSVGDEQYF.

The chain has TRBV10-2 and TRBJ2-7; TRBD2 aligns across 7 bases. The ends lost 6 bases at V and 0 bases at J; junction bases unmatched: 5. The germline CDR1 and CDR2 sequences are WSHSY and SAAADI. The CDR3 covers 14 residues. The chain's CDR3 is CASSKREISYEQYF. CDR3 coding DNA: TGCGCCAGCAGCAAGCGGGAAATCTCCTACGAGCAGTACTTC.

The J gene is TRBJ2-7, the V gene TRBV4-2; D remains unclear. Germline V CDR1 and CDR2: LGHNA, YNFKEQ. Trimming left V 0 bases short and J 7 bases short, with 7 bases between. This CDR3 is built from 12 residues. The CDR3 DNA reads as TGTGCCAGCAGCCAAGATGTCGGAGAGCAGTACTTC. It is translated as CASSQDVGEQYF.

As concerns this clone: A junction boundary mismatches the germline segment, possibly from a read error. The chain joins TRBV28 to TRBJ2-2; D unresolved. CDR1 and CDR2 (germline): MDHEN, SYDVKM. This CDR3 is 13 amino acids long. CDR3 DNA: TGCGTCGTTGTGGCCGCGAACACCGGGGAGCTGTTTTTT. This encodes CVVVAANTGELFF. Combining the CDR3 with reference TRBV28 and TRBJ2-2 gives the whole variable domain DVKVTQSSRYLVKRTGEKVFLECVQDMDHENMFWYRQDPGLGLRLIYFSYDVKMKEKGDIPEGYSVSREKKERFSLILESASTNQTSMYLCVVVAANTGELFFGEGSRLTVL.